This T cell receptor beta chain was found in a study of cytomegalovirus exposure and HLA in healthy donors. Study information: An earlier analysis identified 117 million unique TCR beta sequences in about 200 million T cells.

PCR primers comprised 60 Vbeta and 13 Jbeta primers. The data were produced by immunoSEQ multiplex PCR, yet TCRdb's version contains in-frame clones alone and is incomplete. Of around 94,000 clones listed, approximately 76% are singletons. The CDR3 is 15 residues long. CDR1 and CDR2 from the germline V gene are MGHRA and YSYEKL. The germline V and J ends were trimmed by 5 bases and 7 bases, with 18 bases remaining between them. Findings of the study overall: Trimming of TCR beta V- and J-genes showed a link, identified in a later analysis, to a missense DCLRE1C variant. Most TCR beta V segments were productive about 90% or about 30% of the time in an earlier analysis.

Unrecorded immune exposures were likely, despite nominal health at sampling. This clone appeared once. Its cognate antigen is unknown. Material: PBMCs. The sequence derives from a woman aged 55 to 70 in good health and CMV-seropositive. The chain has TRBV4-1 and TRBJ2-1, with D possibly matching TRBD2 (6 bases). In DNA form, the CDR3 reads TGCGCCAGCAGCTCCGGTCGCGGGAATGGGAATGAGCAGTTCTTC. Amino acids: CASSSGRGNGNEQFF.